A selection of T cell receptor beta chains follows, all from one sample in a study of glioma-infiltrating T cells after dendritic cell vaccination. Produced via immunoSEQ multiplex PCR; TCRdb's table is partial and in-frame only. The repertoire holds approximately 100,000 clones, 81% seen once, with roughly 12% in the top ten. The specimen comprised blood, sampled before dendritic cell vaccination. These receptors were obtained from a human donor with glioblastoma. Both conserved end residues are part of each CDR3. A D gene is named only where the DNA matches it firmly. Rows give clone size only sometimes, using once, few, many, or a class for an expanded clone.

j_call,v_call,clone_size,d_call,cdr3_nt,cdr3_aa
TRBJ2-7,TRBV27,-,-,TGTGCCAGCAGTTTACCGGCCCGGCAGGCCCGCTCCTACGAGCAGTACTTC,CASSLPARQARSYEQYF
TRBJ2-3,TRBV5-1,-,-,TGCGCCAGCAGTTTCGGGGGGCGAAATACAGATACGCAGTATTTT,CASSFGGRNTDTQYF
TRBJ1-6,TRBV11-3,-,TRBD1,TGTGCCAGCAGCATAGGGGACAGGCGGTATAATTCACCCCTCCACTTT,CASSIGDRRYNSPLHF
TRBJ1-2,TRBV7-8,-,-,TGTGCCAGCAGCTTAGTGGGCAGGGTGTTGAAACATGGCTACACCTTC,CASSLVGRVLKHGYTF
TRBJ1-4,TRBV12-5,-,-,TGTGCTAGTGGTTTCCCCCACAGGGATGGTAATGAAAAACTGTTTTTT,CASGFPHRDGNEKLFF
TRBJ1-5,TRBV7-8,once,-,TGTGCCAGCAGCTTCCGAGCAGGTGAAGGTCAGCCCCAGCATTTT,CASSFRAGEGQPQHF
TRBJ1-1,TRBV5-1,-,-,TGCGCCAGCAGCTTGTCAGCAGCTCAGGGCACTGAAGCTTTCTTT,CASSLSAAQGTEAFF
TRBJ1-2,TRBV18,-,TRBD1,TGTGCCAGCTCACAAAGGACAGGCTATGGCTACACCTTC,CASSQRTGYGYTF
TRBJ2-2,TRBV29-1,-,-,TGCAGCGTTCACGACAGGAAGAACACCGGGGAGCTGTTTTTT,CSVHDRKNTGELFF
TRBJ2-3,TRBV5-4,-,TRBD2,TGTGCCAGCAGCACTTCTAGCGGGGGAGCCCCGAAGGATACGCAGTATTTT,CASSTSSGGAPKDTQYF
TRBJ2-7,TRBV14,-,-,TGTGCCAGCAGCCAGCTAGCGAGCGAGCAGTACTTC,CASSQLASEQYF
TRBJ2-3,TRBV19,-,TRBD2,TGTGCCAGTAGTATGACGGGGGGGAAAGATACGCAGTATTTT,CASSMTGGKDTQYF
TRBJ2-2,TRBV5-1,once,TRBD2,TGCGCCAGCAGCAAGACTGAGGCGGGGGGCGGGGAGCTGTTTTTT,CASSKTEAGGGELFF
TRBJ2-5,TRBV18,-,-,TGTGCCAGCTCACCCTTTACGACAGCTCAAGAGACCCAGTACTTC,CASSPFTTAQETQYF
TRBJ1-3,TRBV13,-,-,TGTGCCAGCAGCTTAGGCGGGGGAGCTGGAAACACCATATATTTT,CASSLGGGAGNTIYF
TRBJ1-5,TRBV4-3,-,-,TGCGCCAGCAGCCAAGATGGGGGGATTGGCAATCAGCCCCAGCATTTT,CASSQDGGIGNQPQHF
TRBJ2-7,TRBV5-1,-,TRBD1,TGCGCCAGCAGCTTTCGTACAGGGGGATCCTCCTACGAGCAGTACTTC,CASSFRTGGSSYEQYF
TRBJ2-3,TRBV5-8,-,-,TGTGCCAGCAGCCGGGGGTGGTCCATCAAAGATACGCAGTATTTT,CASSRGWSIKDTQYF
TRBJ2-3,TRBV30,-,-,TGTGCCTGGAGGGGGGCGGGTTGGGTCGCAGATACGCAGTATTTT,CAWRGAGWVADTQYF
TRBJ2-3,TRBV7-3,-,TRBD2,TGTGCCAGCAGGCCCCTTGCGGGCGAGACTAGCGAAACTAGCACAGATACGCAGTATTTT,CASRPLAGETSETSTDTQYF
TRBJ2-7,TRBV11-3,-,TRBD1,TGTGCCAGCAGCTTACCGTTTGGGACAGGGAAGACCTACGAGCAGTACTTC,CASSLPFGTGKTYEQYF
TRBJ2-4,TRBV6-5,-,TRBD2,TGTGCCAGCAGTTACAGCGGGGGTACAAACATTCAGTACTTC,CASSYSGGTNIQYF
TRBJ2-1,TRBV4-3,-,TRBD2,TGCGCCAGCAGCCAAGATCGGGGTAGACTAGCGGGCTATGAGCAGTTCTTC,CASSQDRGRLAGYEQFF
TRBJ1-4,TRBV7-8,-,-,TGTGCCAGCAGCCTACCCCCGGACCGGGGTGAAAAACTGTTTTTT,CASSLPPDRGEKLFF
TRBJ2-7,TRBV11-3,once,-,TGTGCCAGCAGCTTAGGTCTAGTGAGCTCCTACGAGCAGTACTTC,CASSLGLVSSYEQYF
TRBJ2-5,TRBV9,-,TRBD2,TGTGCCAGCAGCAATAGCGGGGGCCCCGAGGGGACCCAGTACTTC,CASSNSGGPEGTQYF
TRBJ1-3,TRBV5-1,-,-,TGCGCCAGCAGCTTGGGGGACTCATACTCTGGAAACACCATATATTTT,CASSLGDSYSGNTIYF